Listed below are T cell receptor beta chains from one sample, sequenced in a study of technical replicates of blood from a handful of donors. Sequencing was performed with immunoSEQ multiplex PCR; in TCRdb, only in-frame clones are kept and a portion is missing. The sample holds roughly 100,000 clones, about 95% seen once. The specimen was T cells isolated from PBMCs. The receptors originated from a human donor in good health. Each CDR3 is given with its conserved first and last residue. The D gene is left open where the match is weak. Only part of the rows carry a size: once, few, many, or a class if the clone is expanded.

TRBD1,TRBJ2-3,TRBV2,once,15,TGTGCCAGCATCCCCGGGACAGGTTACACAGATACGCAGTATTTT,CASIPGTGYTDTQYF
TRBD2,TRBJ2-1,TRBV6-5,-,15,TGTGCCAGCAGTTACTTTGGGACTACCAACAATGAGCAGTTCTTC,CASSYFGTTNNEQFF
TRBD2,TRBJ2-1,TRBV11-3,-,18,TGTGCCAGCAGCTTTGGAAGTCTAGCGGAAATCTCCTACAATGAGCAGTTCTTC,CASSFGSLAEISYNEQFF
TRBD1,TRBJ2-7,TRBV27,-,15,TGTGCCAGCAGTTTGACCGGGACAGGGCTCTACGAGCAGTACTTC,CASSLTGTGLYEQYF
TRBD1,TRBJ2-5,TRBV6-5,-,13,TGTGCCAGCACTACAGGGGCGAGAGAGACCCAGTACTTC,CASTTGARETQYF
TRBD1,TRBJ1-4,TRBV27,-,16,TGTGCCAGCAGTCCTCGGACAGGATTAAGTTTTGAAAAACTGTTTTTT,CASSPRTGLSFEKLFF
-,TRBJ1-5,TRBV9,-,15,TGTGCCAGCAGCGTAGGACAGTCTAGCAATCAGCCCCAGCATTTT,CASSVGQSSNQPQHF
TRBD1,TRBJ1-2,TRBV4-1,-,15,TGCGCCAGCAGCCGGGACTTTGTACAGGGGTATGGCTACACCTTC,CASSRDFVQGYGYTF
-,TRBJ2-1,TRBV28,-,14,TGTGCCTCATTAACGGACCGGGATTACAATGAGCAGTTCTTC,CASLTDRDYNEQFF
-,TRBJ2-7,TRBV6-5,-,14,TGTGCCAGCAAGCCCGACCTAAAGACGGGCGAGCAGTACTTC,CASKPDLKTGEQYF
TRBD2,TRBJ2-2,TRBV10-2,-,13,TGCGCCAGCCTAGCGGGAGGGGGCGGGGAGCTGTTTTTT,CASLAGGGGELFF
TRBD1,TRBJ2-2,TRBV2,-,13,TGTGCCAGCAAGAACAGGGGTCACGGGGAGCTGTTTTTT,CASKNRGHGELFF
TRBD2,TRBJ2-1,TRBV5-1,-,18,TGCGCCAGCAGCAATGGTGGGCTAGCGGGTCTCGGGCTCAATGAGCAGTTCTTC,CASSNGGLAGLGLNEQFF
-,TRBJ1-3,TRBV14,once,13,TGTGCCAGCAGCCAGGCCTCCTGGCACACCATATATTTT,CASSQASWHTIYF
-,TRBJ1-1,TRBV21-1,-,16,TGTGCCAGCAGCCTTATCCGGGACAGGGGAGGGACTGAAGCTTTCTTT,CASSLIRDRGGTEAFF
TRBD2,TRBJ2-7,TRBV13,-,14,TGTGCCCCAAGCGGGCTAGCGGTTAGTAGCGAGCAGTACTTC,CAPSGLAVSSEQYF
TRBD2,TRBJ2-7,TRBV28,-,15,TGTGCCAGCAGTTTGGCGGGAGGAAGCTCCTACGAGCAGTACTTC,CASSLAGGSSYEQYF
TRBD1,TRBJ2-7,TRBV6-5,-,16,TGTGCCAGCAGTTACTCTAACCGGGACAGGGTACACGAGCAGTACTTC,CASSYSNRDRVHEQYF
TRBD1,TRBJ2-7,TRBV6-5,-,14,TGTGCCAGCAGTTACGGGACAGGGGAGGACGAGCAGTACTTC,CASSYGTGEDEQYF
TRBD2,TRBJ2-3,TRBV18,-,18,TGTGCCAGCTCACCATTCCTAGCGGGACAAACTAACACAGATACGCAGTATTTT,CASSPFLAGQTNTDTQYF
TRBD1,TRBJ1-5,TRBV27,-,14,TGTGCCAGCAGTTTTTTAGGGGGCAGCCAGCCCCAGCATTTT,CASSFLGGSQPQHF
-,TRBJ2-6,TRBV10-3,-,15,TGTGCCATCAGGTCAGGGGTATCTGGGGCCAACGTCCTGACTTTC,CAIRSGVSGANVLTF
TRBD2,TRBJ2-3,TRBV9,-,16,TGTGCCAGCAGCCCGACGGGTAGCGGGAGCGTAGATACGCAGTATTTT,CASSPTGSGSVDTQYF
TRBD2,TRBJ2-2,TRBV10-3,-,16,TGTGCCATCAGTGAGATCAGCGGGGTGAACACCGGGGAGCTGTTTTTT,CAISEISGVNTGELFF
-,TRBJ2-3,TRBV7-3,-,16,TGTGCCAGCAGCCCCATGGGGGGACAGAGCACAGATACGCAGTATTTT,CASSPMGGQSTDTQYF
TRBD1,TRBJ1-5,TRBV29-1,-,13,TGCAGCGTTGGACAGGGGGATAATCAGCCCCAGCATTTT,CSVGQGDNQPQHF
-,TRBJ1-1,TRBV27,-,14,TGTGCCAGCAGTTCCACGGGTTTTAACACTGAAGCTTTCTTT,CASSSTGFNTEAFF
-,TRBJ1-5,TRBV28,once,11,TGTGCCACCTCAGGGGATCAGCCCCAGCATTTT,CATSGDQPQHF
TRBD2,TRBJ2-1,TRBV9,-,15,TGTGCCAGCAGCGCGCGGACTAGCGGGTACAATGAGCAGTTCTTC,CASSARTSGYNEQFF
TRBD1,TRBJ1-1,TRBV27,-,16,TGTGCCAGCAGTTCCGGGACAGGGGCGGTCTACACTGAAGCTTTCTTT,CASSSGTGAVYTEAFF
TRBD1,TRBJ2-5,TRBV5-6,-,14,TGTGCCAGCAGCTTGGCAGGGGGCCGGGAGACCCAGTACTTC,CASSLAGGRETQYF
-,TRBJ1-3,TRBV10-3,-,14,TGTGCCACCTTGGACAGCTCCTCTGGAAACACCATATATTTT,CATLDSSSGNTIYF
-,TRBJ2-5,TRBV19,-,15,TGTGCCAGTAGTTTCAGGGGAAACGTCCAAGAGACCCAGTACTTC,CASSFRGNVQETQYF
TRBD1,TRBJ1-2,TRBV30,-,15,TGTGCCTGGAGAAACACGGGACAGGGCACGAGAGGCTACACCTTC,CAWRNTGQGTRGYTF
TRBD1,TRBJ2-7,TRBV20-1,-,11,TGCAGTGCTAACAGGGGCTACGAGCAGTACTTC,CSANRGYEQYF
-,TRBJ1-1,TRBV7-9,-,15,TGTGCCAGCAGCTCCACAACAGGGATGAACACTGAAGCTTTCTTT,CASSSTTGMNTEAFF
-,TRBJ1-1,TRBV7-9,few,13,TGTGCCAGCAGCTTAGATGCGGGCACTGAAGCTTTCTTT,CASSLDAGTEAFF
-,TRBJ1-1,TRBV6-6,-,13,TGTGCCAGCAGTTACAACATGAACACTGAAGCTTTCTTT,CASSYNMNTEAFF
TRBD1,TRBJ1-1,TRBV6-6,-,11,TGTGCCAGCAGACTAGACAGGGGGGCTTTCTTT,CASRLDRGAFF
-,TRBJ2-1,TRBV19,-,15,TGTGCCAGTAGCTATGAACCGGGACTCGTCAATGAGCAGTTCTTC,CASSYEPGLVNEQFF
TRBD1,TRBJ1-1,TRBV18,-,15,TGTGCCAGCTCACCCACGACAGGGAGGAACACTGAAGCTTTCTTT,CASSPTTGRNTEAFF
-,TRBJ2-5,TRBV6-5,-,13,TGTGCCAGCAGTTACTCCGTTAAAAAGACCCAGTACTTC,CASSYSVKKTQYF
TRBD2,TRBJ2-7,TRBV6-1,-,17,TGTGCCAGCAGTGAATATGTCATGACTAGCGGGAGCTACGAGCAGTACTTC,CASSEYVMTSGSYEQYF
TRBD1,TRBJ1-2,TRBV5-6,-,14,TGTGCCAGCAGCCCAGCAGGGGGTAACTATGGCTACACCTTC,CASSPAGGNYGYTF
-,TRBJ1-1,TRBV5-1,-,12,TGCGCCAGCAGCTTATCGGGCACTGAAGCTTTCTTT,CASSLSGTEAFF
TRBD1,TRBJ1-2,TRBV7-2,-,14,TGTGCCAGCAGCTTCGACGGGACAGGGTATGGCTACACCTTC,CASSFDGTGYGYTF
TRBD2,TRBJ2-7,TRBV4-1,-,19,TGCGCCAGCAGCCAAGAACCTCGGACTAGCGGGAGGCCTCCTCGCGAGCAGTACTTC,CASSQEPRTSGRPPREQYF
TRBD2,TRBJ2-1,TRBV4-3,-,16,TGCGCCAGCAGCCAAGACGGAGCGGGGGACTACAATGAGCAGTTCTTC,CASSQDGAGDYNEQFF
TRBD2,TRBJ2-3,TRBV7-9,-,16,TGTGCCAGCAGCCGCACTAGCGGACCTAGCACAGATACGCAGTATTTT,CASSRTSGPSTDTQYF
TRBD1,TRBJ1-4,TRBV9,-,15,TGTGCCAGCAGCGTCCGGGACAGTTACAATGAAAAACTGTTTTTT,CASSVRDSYNEKLFF
TRBD2,TRBJ2-1,TRBV7-8,-,19,TGTGCCAGCAGCTTCAAAGGGGGTGGGACTAGCGGATCCTACAATGAGCAGTTCTTC,CASSFKGGGTSGSYNEQFF
-,TRBJ2-7,TRBV4-1,-,13,TGCGCCAGCAGCCATCTAGACGGAGACGAGCAGTACTTC,CASSHLDGDEQYF
-,TRBJ1-4,TRBV6-5,-,15,TGTGCCAGCAGTTACTCGATTTCTGGCGGTGAAAAACTGTTTTTT,CASSYSISGGEKLFF